Included here is one T cell receptor beta chain sequence, with context. Participants had their cohort set by participant-reported clinical history. The V segment lost 3 bases and the J segment 7 bases; nucleotides outside the gene matches: 7. The CDR3 extends over 15 amino acids. In germline, CDR1 is LNHDA, CDR2 SQIVND (reference sequence). In the study's own analysis: Reference gene primer amplification in the assay estimated nucleated cell counts. Assay: immunoSEQ multiplex PCR; the TCRdb copy retains only in-frame clones and omits some. V and J calls and clone size are as listed in that table; D and trimming were resolved from the DNA. The data show 250,000 to 300,000 clones, 88% seen once. This sample stems from a study of blood T cell repertoires in COVID-19. About the research overall: Donors of Cohort 3 who recovered were those that had two negative PCRs, clearance, or symptom resolution. The analysed material was cDNA or gDNA that came from T cells, B-cell-depleted T cells, or PBMCs.

This TCR derives from a woman in her fifties or sixties in a cohort exposed to, infected with or recovered from COVID-19 (not recorded which). The V gene is TRBV19, the J gene TRBJ2-1, with TRBD2 identical over 9 bases. What was sequenced was PBMCs or T cells enriched from blood (not recorded which). CDR3 coding DNA: TGTGCCAGTAGTATGGTGCGGGAGGGCCAGAATGAGCAGTTCTTC. Its protein is CASSMVREGQNEQFF.